This T cell receptor beta chain was profiled in a study of OX40 agonist ivuxolimab in advanced cancers. Libraries were prepared by immunoSEQ multiplex PCR; TCRdb keeps only in-frame clonotypes and omits some of them. The sample has around 41,000 clones, more than 80% seen once. The clonotype originates from an adult with an advanced solid tumor such as melanoma, head and neck, liver or kidney cancer. Sequencing used CD4+ or CD8+ T cells sorted from blood, obtained in a trial of the OX40 agonist ivuxolimab.

The CDR3: CASSLGLAGGRNEQFF. The CDR3 region has the DNA TGTGCCAGCAGCTTGGGACTAGCGGGAGGGCGCAATGAGCAGTTCTTC. The V gene is TRBV5-4, the J gene TRBJ2-1; 14 bases line up with TRBD2. Looked up from germline, CDR1 is SGHNT and CDR2 is YYREEE (reference sequence). The CDR3 length is 16 residues. V dropped 0 bases and J dropped 6; count of bases not matched to a gene: 2.